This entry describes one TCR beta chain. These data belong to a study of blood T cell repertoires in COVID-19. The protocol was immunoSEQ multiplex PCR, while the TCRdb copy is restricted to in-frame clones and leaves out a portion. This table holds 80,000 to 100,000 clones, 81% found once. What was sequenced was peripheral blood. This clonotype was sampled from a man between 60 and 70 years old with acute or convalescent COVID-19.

The CDR3 loop is CASSEGTTGSYEQYF. In DNA, the CDR3 is TGCGCCAGCAGTGAAGGGACTACGGGCTCCTACGAGCAGTACTTC. This chain joins TRBV10-1 and TRBJ2-7, with 7 positions matching TRBD2. The CDR3 is made up of 15 amino acids. Germline CDR1 is WNHNN and CDR2 is SYGVQD (reference sequence). With V trimmed by 3 bases and J by 0 bases, 5 bases remained unmatched.